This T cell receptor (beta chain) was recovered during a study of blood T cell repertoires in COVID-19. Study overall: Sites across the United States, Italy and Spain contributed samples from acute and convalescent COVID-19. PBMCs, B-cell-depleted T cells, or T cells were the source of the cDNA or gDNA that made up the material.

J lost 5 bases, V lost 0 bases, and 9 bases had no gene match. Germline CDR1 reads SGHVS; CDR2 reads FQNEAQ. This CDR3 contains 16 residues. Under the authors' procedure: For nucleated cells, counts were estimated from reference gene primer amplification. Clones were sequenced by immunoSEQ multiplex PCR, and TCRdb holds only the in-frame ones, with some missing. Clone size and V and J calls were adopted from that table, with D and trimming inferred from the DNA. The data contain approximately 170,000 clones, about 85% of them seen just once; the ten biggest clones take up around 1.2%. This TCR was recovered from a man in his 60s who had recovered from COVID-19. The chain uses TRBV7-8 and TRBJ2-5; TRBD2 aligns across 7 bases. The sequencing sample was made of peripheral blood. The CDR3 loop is CASSLALETSSETQYF. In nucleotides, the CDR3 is TGTGCCAGCAGCTTAGCGCTTGAGACTAGCAGTGAGACCCAGTACTTC.